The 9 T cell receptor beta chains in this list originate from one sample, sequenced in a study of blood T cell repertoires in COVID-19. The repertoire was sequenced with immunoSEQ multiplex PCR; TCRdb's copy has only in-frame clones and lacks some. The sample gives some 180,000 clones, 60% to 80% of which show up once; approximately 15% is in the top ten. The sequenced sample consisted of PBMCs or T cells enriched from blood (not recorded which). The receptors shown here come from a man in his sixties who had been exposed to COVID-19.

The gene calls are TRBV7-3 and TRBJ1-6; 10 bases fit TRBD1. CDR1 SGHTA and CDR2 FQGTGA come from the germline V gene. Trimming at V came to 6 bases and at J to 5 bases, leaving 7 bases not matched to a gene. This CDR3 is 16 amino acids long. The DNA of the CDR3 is TGTGCCAGCAGAAGAACCGGGACAGGGGATAATTCACCCCTCCACTTT. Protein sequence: CASRRTGTGDNSPLHF. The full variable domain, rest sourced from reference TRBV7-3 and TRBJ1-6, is GAGVSQTPSNKVTEKGKYVELRCDPISGHTALYWYRQSLGQGPEFLIYFQGTGAADDSGLPNDRFFAVRPEGSVSTLKIQRTERGDSAVYLCASRRTGTGDNSPLHFGNGTRLTVT.

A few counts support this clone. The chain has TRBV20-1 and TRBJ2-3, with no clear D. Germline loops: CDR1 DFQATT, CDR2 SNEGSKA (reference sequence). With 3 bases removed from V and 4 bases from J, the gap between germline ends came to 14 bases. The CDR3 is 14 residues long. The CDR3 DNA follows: TGCAGTGCTAGTGCCGTTTTGGGCCCAGATACGCAGTATTTT. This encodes CSASAVLGPDTQYF.

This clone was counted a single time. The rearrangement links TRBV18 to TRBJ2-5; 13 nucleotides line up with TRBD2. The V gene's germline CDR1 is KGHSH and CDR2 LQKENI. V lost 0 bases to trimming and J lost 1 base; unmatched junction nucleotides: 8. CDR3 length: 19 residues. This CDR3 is CASSPPLGTSGTFQETQYF. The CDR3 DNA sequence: TGTGCCAGCTCACCACCGCTAGGGACTAGCGGGACCTTCCAAGAGACCCAGTACTTC.

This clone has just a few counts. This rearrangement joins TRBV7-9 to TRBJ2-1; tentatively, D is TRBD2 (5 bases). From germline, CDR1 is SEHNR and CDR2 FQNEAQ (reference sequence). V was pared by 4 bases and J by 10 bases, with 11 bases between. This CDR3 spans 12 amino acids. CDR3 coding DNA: TGTGCCAGCAGCTCAGACTCGGGGGAGCAGTTCTTC. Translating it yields CASSSDSGEQFF.

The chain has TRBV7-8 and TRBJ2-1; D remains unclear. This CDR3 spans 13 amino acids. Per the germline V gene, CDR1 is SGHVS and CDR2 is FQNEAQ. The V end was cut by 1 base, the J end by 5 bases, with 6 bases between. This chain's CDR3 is CASSLGLNNEQFF. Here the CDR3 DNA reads TGTGCCAGCAGCTTAGGCCTAAACAATGAGCAGTTCTTC.

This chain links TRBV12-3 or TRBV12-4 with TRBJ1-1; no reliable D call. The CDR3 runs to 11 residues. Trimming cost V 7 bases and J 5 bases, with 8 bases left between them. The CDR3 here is CASTPGTEAFF. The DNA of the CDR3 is TGTGCCAGCACCCCCGGGACTGAAGCTTTCTTT.

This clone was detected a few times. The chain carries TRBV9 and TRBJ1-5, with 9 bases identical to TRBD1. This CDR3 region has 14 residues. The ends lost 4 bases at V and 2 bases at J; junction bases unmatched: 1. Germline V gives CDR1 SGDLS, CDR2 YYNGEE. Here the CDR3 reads CASSRTGGNQPQHF. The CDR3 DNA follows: TGTGCCAGCAGCCGGACAGGGGGCAATCAGCCCCAGCATTTT.

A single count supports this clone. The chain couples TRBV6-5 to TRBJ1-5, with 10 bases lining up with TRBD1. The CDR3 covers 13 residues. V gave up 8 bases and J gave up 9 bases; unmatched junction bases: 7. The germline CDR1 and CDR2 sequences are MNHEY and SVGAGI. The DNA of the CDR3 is TGTGCCAGCGGGACAGGGGTTCGTCTGCCCCAGCATTTT. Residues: CASGTGVRLPQHF.

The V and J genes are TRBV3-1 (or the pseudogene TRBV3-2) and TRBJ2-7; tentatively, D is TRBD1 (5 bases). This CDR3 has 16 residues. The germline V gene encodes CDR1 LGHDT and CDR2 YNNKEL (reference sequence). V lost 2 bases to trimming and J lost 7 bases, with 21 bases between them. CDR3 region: CASSQTGIQIPREQYF. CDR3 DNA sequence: TGTGCCAGCAGCCAAACAGGTATCCAAATCCCTCGAGAGCAGTACTTC.